Here is one TCR beta chain with its context. This entry is derived from a study of identical twins. J lost 5 bases, V lost 6 bases, and 6 bases had no gene match. Germline V gene data show CDR1 as LGHNA and CDR2 as YNFKEQ. CDR3 length: 14 amino acids. TCRdb re-called the 5' RACE reads with MiXCR, one entry per CDR3 protein. Among hundreds of thousands of distinct CDR3 sequences listed, around 6% were seen once. The material sequenced was naive T cells sorted from blood. The chain links TRBV4-2 to TRBJ2-1; 8 bases line up with TRBD1. The receptor was derived from a man younger than 35 in good health. CDR3 region: CASSRTGNDNEQFF. DNA of the CDR3: TGTGCCAGCAGTCGGACAGGGAATGACAATGAGCAGTTCTTC.